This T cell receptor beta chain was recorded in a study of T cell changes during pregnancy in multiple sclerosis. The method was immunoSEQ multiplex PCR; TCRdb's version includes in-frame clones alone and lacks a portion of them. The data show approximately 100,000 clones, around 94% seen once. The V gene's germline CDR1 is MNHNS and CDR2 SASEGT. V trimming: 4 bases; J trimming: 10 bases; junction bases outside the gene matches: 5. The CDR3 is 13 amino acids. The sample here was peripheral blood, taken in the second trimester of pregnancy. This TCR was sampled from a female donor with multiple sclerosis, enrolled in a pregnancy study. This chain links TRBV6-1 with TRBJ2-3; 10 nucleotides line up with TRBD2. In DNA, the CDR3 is TGTGCCAGCAGTGTCCCAGCGGGAGGGGCGCAGTATTTT. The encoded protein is CASSVPAGGAQYF.